This T cell receptor (beta chain) derives from a study of cytotoxic CD8 clonotypes in ibrutinib-treated CLL. Study in general: Partial responses numbered roughly 24 and complete responses 2; after a median around 72 months, approximately 14 stayed remitted and roughly twelve progressed. An average of approximately 260,000 productive templates and tens of thousands of productive rearrangements was obtained per sample. Regarding the study as a whole: Samples were collected at differing times from sustained-remission and progressing patients.

There are 14 residues in the CDR3. V was pared by 5 bases and J by 5 bases, with 8 bases of the junction left unmatched. The germline gives CDR1 SGHTA, CDR2 FQGTGA. As concerns this clone: The antigen remains undetermined.

Target depth was 1 in 200,000 to 1 in 1 million T cells, about 10x per clonotype. Method: immunoSEQ multiplex PCR; TCRdb's copy keeps in-frame clones and lacks some. The profile covers about 130,000 clones, with approximately 85% appearing a single time and roughly 2% taken by the ten largest. Sequences were derived from PBMCs, sampled after 24 months of ibrutinib treatment. The origin of this receptor is a human donor with chronic lymphocytic leukemia. The chain links TRBV7-3 to TRBJ2-5, with 7 bases identical to TRBD2. This CDR3 reads CASSPHGGTETQYF. The CDR3 bases are TGTGCCAGCAGCCCCCACGGGGGGACGGAGACCCAGTACTTC.